Below, 29 T cell receptor beta chains from the same sample are listed, as sequenced in a study of cytomegalovirus exposure and HLA in healthy donors. Only in-frame clones appear in the TCRdb table, and some are missing; sequencing was by immunoSEQ multiplex PCR. The data contain approximately 76,000 clones, 94% of them seen just once; the ten biggest clones take up approximately 2.1%. Sequenced sample: PBMCs. The receptors were sampled from a woman aged 18 to 35 in good health and CMV-seronegative.

This chain uses TRBV29-1 with TRBJ2-2; D is undetermined. Germline CDR1 is SQVTM and CDR2 is ANQGSEA. The germline V and J ends were trimmed by 6 bases and 0 bases, with 8 bases remaining between them. This CDR3 comprises 13 residues. CDR3 amino acids: CSVLDANTGELFF. CDR3 in DNA: TGCAGCGTCCTAGATGCGAACACCGGGGAGCTGTTTTTT.

The DNA of the CDR3 is TGCGCCAGCAGCCAATATCAGGGAGGGGAAGCTTTCTTT. It specifies CASSQYQGGEAFF. The chain joins TRBV4-1 to TRBJ1-1; a possible D gene is TRBD1 (5 bases). V was trimmed by 2 bases and J by 8 bases, leaving 12 bases between them. The CDR3 length is 13 residues. Germline V gene lookup returns CDR1 MGHRA and CDR2 YSYEKL.

The chain couples TRBV9 to TRBJ2-7, with D uncertain. V lost 0 bases and J 3 bases, leaving 10 bases between the germline ends. The length of the CDR3 is 14 residues. From germline, CDR1 is SGDLS and CDR2 YYNGEE. The CDR3 loop is CASSVGGSGYEQYF. In DNA form, the CDR3 reads TGTGCCAGCAGCGTAGGAGGTTCTGGCTACGAGCAGTACTTC. Combining the CDR3 with reference TRBV9 and TRBJ2-7 gives the whole variable domain DSGVTQTPKHLITATGQRVTLRCSPRSGDLSVYWYQQSLDQGLQFLIQYYNGEERAKGNILERFSAQQFPDLHSELNLSSLELGDSALYFCASSVGGSGYEQYFGPGTRLTVT.

This rearrangement joins TRBV30 to TRBJ1-1, with a tentative D call TRBD1 (5 bases). CDR1 is GTSNPN and CDR2 is SVGIG in the germline V gene (reference sequence). The CDR3 sequence is 12 residues long. Trimming stripped 4 bases from V and 0 bases from J, with 6 bases between. CDR3 region: CAWNRMNTEAFF. As DNA, the CDR3 is TGTGCCTGGAACAGGATGAACACTGAAGCTTTCTTT.

This chain links TRBV11-3 with TRBJ2-5; 8 bases line up with TRBD1. This CDR3 contains 16 residues. The V segment lost 4 bases and the J segment 5 bases; nucleotides outside the gene matches: 12. From germline, CDR1 is SGHNT and CDR2 YENEEA. The CDR3 coding sequence is TGTGCCAGCAGCTCGAGACAGGGGCACACGCGGGAGACCCAGTACTTC. As protein: CASSSRQGHTRETQYF.

This clone has only one observation. The genes are TRBV11-2 and TRBJ1-4, with TRBD1 as a possible D gene (5 bases). The CDR3 sequence is 14 residues long. Trimming stripped 6 bases from V and 5 bases from J, with 13 bases between. CDR1 SGHAT and CDR2 FQNNGV come from the germline V gene. The CDR3 region has the DNA TGTGCCAGCAGTCAGCAGGGTGTAAATGAAAAACTGTTTTTT. This encodes CASSQQGVNEKLFF. Full variable domain (missing parts from reference TRBV11-2 and TRBJ1-4): EAGVAQSPRYKIIEKRQSVAFWCNPISGHATLYWYQQILGQGPKLLIQFQNNGVVDDSQLPKDRFSAERLKGVDSTLKIQPAKLEDSAVYLCASSQQGVNEKLFFGSGTQLSVL.

The chain links TRBV5-1 to TRBJ2-2; D is uncertain. This CDR3 spans 12 amino acids. Trimming shortened V by 6 bases and J by 2 bases, and 5 bases separated the two germline ends. CDR1 and CDR2 from the germline V gene are SGHRS and YFSETQ. The CDR3 loop is CASKQNTGELFF. CDR3 bases: TGCGCCAGCAAACAAAACACCGGGGAGCTGTTTTTT.

The chain is built from TRBV29-1 and TRBJ2-4, with 8 bases aligning to TRBD2. CDR1 SQVTM and CDR2 ANQGSEA come from the germline V gene. The ends lost 7 bases at V and 6 bases at J; junction bases unmatched: 5. CDR3 length: 12 residues. The CDR3 sequence: CSAGGATNIQYF. The CDR3 nucleotides read TGCAGCGCCGGGGGGGCAACAAACATTCAGTACTTC.

This rearrangement joins TRBV2 to TRBJ2-7; 7 positions match TRBD2. J gave up 0 bases and V 4 bases, and 3 bases lay outside the gene matches. This CDR3 contains 14 residues. Germline-derived CDR1 and CDR2 are SNHLY and FYNNEI. The CDR3 is CASSGGGFSYEQYF. The CDR3 nucleotides are TGTGCCAGCAGTGGGGGGGGGTTCTCCTACGAGCAGTACTTC.

This rearrangement joins TRBV6-1 to TRBJ2-1; maybe TRBD2 (5 bases). The CDR3 is 13 residues long. CDR1 and CDR2 (germline): MNHNS, SASEGT. Between the trimmed V and J ends, which lost 4 bases and 10 bases, there was a span of 14 bases. The CDR3 sequence: CASSALDSGEQFF. CDR3 nucleotides: TGTGCCAGCAGTGCTCTGGATTCGGGAGAGCAGTTCTTC.

In this sample, this clone turned up a few times. The CDR3 reads CASSHRDRHTGELFF. CDR3 DNA sequence: TGTGCCAGCAGTCACCGGGACAGGCACACCGGGGAGCTGTTTTTT. The chain links TRBV28 to TRBJ2-2; TRBD1 matches at 8 bases. The CDR3 covers 15 residues. V dropped 5 bases and J dropped 3; count of bases not matched to a gene: 5. Germline CDR1 reads MDHEN; CDR2 reads SYDVKM.

This chain links TRBV4-1 with TRBJ1-1, with D perhaps TRBD1 (5 bases). Deletions cut 4 bases from V and 0 bases from J, with 21 bases between. The CDR3 runs to 18 residues. The germline CDR1 and CDR2 sequences are MGHRA and YSYEKL. The CDR3 DNA sequence: TGCGCCAGCAGCCCCATGGGGGACTCCGGGGTTATGAACACTGAAGCTTTCTTT. Encoded protein: CASSPMGDSGVMNTEAFF.

The genes are TRBV15 and TRBJ2-3, with 12 bases fitting TRBD2. V shed 3 bases, J shed 4 bases, and the junction held 2 bases outside the gene matches. Germline assignment: CDR1 LNHNV and CDR2 YYDKDF (reference sequence). The CDR3 is 15 residues long. CDR3 loop: CATSSRLAGADTQYF. The CDR3 coding sequence is TGTGCCACCAGCAGTCGACTAGCGGGGGCAGATACGCAGTATTTT.

The chain employs TRBV10-3 and TRBJ1-2; TRBD1 matches 9 bases. V gave up 6 bases and J gave up 1 base; unmatched junction bases: 9. CDR1 is ENHRY, CDR2 SYGVKD, per germline. This CDR3 contains 16 residues. CDR3 loop: CAIRDRDRDFNYGYTF. DNA for the CDR3: TGTGCCATCAGAGACCGGGACAGGGACTTTAACTATGGCTACACCTTC.

The V call is TRBV5-4, the J call TRBJ2-6; D call uncertain. This CDR3 contains 14 residues. V was clipped by 2 bases and J by 1 base, with 4 bases between them. CDR1 is SGHNT and CDR2 is YYREEE in the germline V gene (reference sequence). The CDR3 reads CASSFLSGANVLTF. The CDR3 coding sequence is TGTGCCAGCAGCTTCTTATCTGGGGCCAACGTCCTGACTTTC.

This sequence joins TRBV5-1 and TRBJ2-7, with 11 bases matching TRBD1. Unmatched junction bases numbered 5, after V lost 2 bases and J lost 4 bases. This CDR3 comprises 15 residues. Germline V gives CDR1 SGHRS, CDR2 YFSETQ. Written as DNA, the CDR3 is TGCGCCAGCAGCTTAATCCGGGACAGGGGGTACGAGCAGTACTTC. Protein: CASSLIRDRGYEQYF. The full variable domain, completed using reference TRBV5-1 and TRBJ2-7, is KAGVTQTPRYLIKTRGQQVTLSCSPISGHRSVSWYQQTPGQGLQFLFEYFSETQRNKGNFPGRFSGRQFSNSRSEMNVSTLELGDSALYLCASSLIRDRGYEQYFGPGTRLTVT.

Only a few counts were recorded for this clone. This chain connects TRBV27 to TRBJ2-2, with a weak D call TRBD2 (6 bases). The CDR3 totals 17 residues. The germline CDR1 and CDR2 sequences are MNHEY and SMNVEV (reference sequence). The ends were cut back, 3 bases at V and 2 bases at J, with 16 bases in the middle. CDR3 DNA: TGTGCCAGCAGTTTGGTTGGGGGGTTTAGAAACACCGGGGAGCTGTTTTTT. Amino acids: CASSLVGGFRNTGELFF.

This clone was picked up a small number of times. Here the CDR3 reads CASSFWATGEQYF. Written as DNA, the CDR3 is TGTGCCAGCAGTTTTTGGGCGACCGGCGAGCAGTACTTC. The genes are TRBV28 and TRBJ2-7; D unclear. This CDR3 contains 13 residues. Trimming shortened V by 3 bases and J by 6 bases, and 12 bases separated the two germline ends. The germline V gene encodes CDR1 MDHEN and CDR2 SYDVKM.

CDR3 in amino acids: CASTQQGAGRAEAFF. CDR3 sequence (DNA): TGTGCCAGCACCCAACAGGGGGCGGGGAGGGCTGAAGCTTTCTTT. This rearrangement joins TRBV6-5 to TRBJ1-1; 9 positions match TRBD1. Germline CDR1 reads MNHEY; CDR2 reads SVGAGI. The V segment lost 7 bases and the J segment 6 bases; nucleotides outside the gene matches: 12. This CDR3 is built from 15 residues.

This chain links TRBV2 with TRBJ2-2, with D possibly being TRBD1 (6 bases). Looked up from germline, CDR1 is SNHLY and CDR2 is FYNNEI. V lost 3 bases and J 1 base, leaving 9 bases between the germline ends. There are 15 residues in the CDR3. The CDR3 sequence: CASSEVQGNTGELFF. As DNA, the CDR3 is TGTGCCAGCAGTGAGGTACAGGGGAACACCGGGGAGCTGTTTTTT.

V and J are TRBV4-1 and TRBJ2-7; a possible D gene is TRBD1 (5 bases). Germline loops: CDR1 MGHRA, CDR2 YSYEKL. Deletions cut 0 bases from V and 9 bases from J, with 12 bases between. The CDR3 is made up of 13 amino acids. In DNA, the CDR3 is TGCGCCAGCAGCCAAGATACCTCAAGGGGGCAGTACTTC. Protein: CASSQDTSRGQYF.

This chain links TRBV7-8 with TRBJ1-5; D is perhaps TRBD1 (6 bases). CDR3 size: 15 residues. The V gene's germline CDR1 is SGHVS and CDR2 FQNEAQ. V shed 1 base and J shed 1 base, with 8 bases lying between them. In nucleotides, the CDR3 is TGTGCCAGCAGCTTAGTCAGGGGAAGCAATCAGCCCCAGCATTTT. This gives the protein CASSLVRGSNQPQHF.

The chain carries TRBV28 and TRBJ2-7, with 9 bases matching TRBD1. The CDR3 length is 18 residues. Per germline, CDR1 MDHEN and CDR2 SYDVKM. Trimming took 3 bases from V and 7 from J; bases not matched to a gene: 19. CDR3 in amino acids: CASSLGDRVSTQSWEQYF. CDR3 nucleotide sequence: TGTGCCAGCAGTTTGGGGGACAGGGTCTCTACCCAAAGCTGGGAGCAGTACTTC.

CDR3 amino acids: CASSTAPGDRGVKETQYF. CDR3 nucleotide sequence: TGTGCCAGTAGTACAGCCCCGGGGGACAGGGGGGTAAAAGAGACCCAGTACTTC. The chain couples TRBV19 to TRBJ2-5; 11 positions agree with TRBD1. After removal of 4 bases from V and 3 bases from J, the junction contained 13 bases not matched to a gene. CDR1 is LNHDA, CDR2 SQIVND, per germline (reference sequence). The CDR3 runs 18 residues.

This clone has a single count. This sequence joins TRBV6-1 and TRBJ1-3; a possible D gene is TRBD1 (5 bases). Germline loops: CDR1 MNHNS, CDR2 SASEGT. The CDR3 runs to 16 residues. Trimming took off 3 bases at V and 2 bases at J, with 14 bases between the two ends. CDR3 protein: CASSETVSSAGNTIYF. The DNA of the CDR3 is TGTGCCAGCAGTGAGACAGTATCTAGTGCTGGAAACACCATATATTTT.

The chain employs TRBV19 and TRBJ2-2; D is uncertain. The germline CDR1 and CDR2 sequences are LNHDA and SQIVND (reference sequence). The germline V and J ends were trimmed by 5 bases and 5 bases, with 9 bases remaining between them. The length of the CDR3 is 13 residues. For the CDR3, the DNA is TGTGCCAGTAGTTTTTCCCTGACCGGGGAGCTGTTTTTT. Translating gives CASSFSLTGELFF. The full variable domain, with the rest looked up from reference TRBV19 and TRBJ2-2, is DGGITQSPKYLFRKEGQNVTLSCEQNLNHDAMYWYRQDPGQGLRLIYYSQIVNDFQKGDIAEGYSVSREKKESFPLTVTSAQKNPTAFYLCASSFSLTGELFFGEGSRLTVL.

The chain employs TRBV19 and TRBJ2-7, with 8 bases aligning to TRBD2. V lost 10 bases to trimming and J lost 0 bases; unmatched junction nucleotides: 5. This CDR3 is built from 13 residues. Germline V gives CDR1 LNHDA, CDR2 SQIVND (reference sequence). The CDR3 nucleotides read TGTGCCACGGCGGGGGGCATCTCCTACGAGCAGTACTTC. Amino acid sequence: CATAGGISYEQYF.

This clone was detected only once. The chain combines TRBV2 with TRBJ2-7; a possible D gene is TRBD2 (6 bases). Germline V gene sequence: CDR1 SNHLY, CDR2 FYNNEI. V was clipped by 7 bases and J by 0 bases, with 13 bases between them. This CDR3 is 14 amino acids long. DNA of the CDR3: TGTGCCAGCAAAATAGCGGTTTCCTCCTACGAGCAGTACTTC. This gives the protein CASKIAVSSYEQYF. Based on the CDR3 plus reference TRBV2 and TRBJ2-7, the full variable domain is EPEVTQTPSHQVTQMGQEVILRCVPISNHLYFYWYRQILGQKVEFLVSFYNNEISEKSEIFDDQFSVERPDGSNFTLKIRSTKLEDSAMYFCASKIAVSSYEQYFGPGTRLTVT.

The chain carries TRBV21-1 and TRBJ1-5; the table's D call TRBD1 went unverified against the DNA. TRBV21-1 is shown as a pseudogene. The CDR3 length is 15 residues. The CDR3 region is CASSKRRDINQPQHF. Written as DNA, the CDR3 is TGTGCCAGCAGCAAGCGACGGGACATCAATCAGCCCCAGCATTTT.